Listed below are T cell receptor beta chains from one sample, sequenced in a study of cytomegalovirus exposure and HLA in healthy donors. Assay used: immunoSEQ multiplex PCR; TCRdb lists only in-frame clones, some missing. The sample consists of approximately 190,000 clones, more than 80% of them appearing once. The sequencing sample was made of PBMCs. The source of these receptors is a woman aged 45-60 years in good health and CMV-seropositive. Both conserved end residues are part of each CDR3. Each record gives: D gene, J gene, V gene, clone size, CDR3 protein, CDR3 DNA. The D gene is left open where the match is weak. A clone size is listed for some rows: how often the clone was seen (once, few, many), or a class if it is expanded.

D gene: .
J gene: TRBJ2-7
V gene: TRBV6-1
clone size: .
CDR3 protein: CASSEFDRDEQYF
CDR3 DNA: TGTGCCAGCAGTGAATTTGATCGGGACGAGCAGTACTTC

D gene: .
J gene: TRBJ1-3
V gene: TRBV30
clone size: .
CDR3 protein: CAWSVFRVSYAGNTIYF
CDR3 DNA: TGTGCCTGGAGTGTATTTCGGGTTTCATACGCTGGAAACACCATATACTTT

D gene: .
J gene: TRBJ2-1
V gene: TRBV27
clone size: .
CDR3 protein: CASRGLSYNEQFF
CDR3 DNA: TGTGCCAGCAGGGGGCTCTCCTACAATGAGCAGTTCTTC

D gene: TRBD1
J gene: TRBJ1-6
V gene: TRBV27
clone size: .
CDR3 protein: CASRSAGTGNSPLHF
CDR3 DNA: TGTGCCAGCAGGTCAGCCGGGACAGGAAATTCACCCCTCCACTTT

D gene: TRBD1
J gene: TRBJ1-1
V gene: TRBV25-1
clone size: .
CDR3 protein: CASSDPTGGDRTEAFF
CDR3 DNA: TGTGCCAGCAGTGACCCGACAGGGGGCGATCGCACTGAAGCTTTCTTT

D gene: .
J gene: TRBJ2-5
V gene: TRBV12-5
clone size: .
CDR3 protein: CASGLGGPGEETQYF
CDR3 DNA: TGTGCTAGTGGTTTGGGGGGCCCAGGGGAAGAGACCCAGTACTTC

D gene: .
J gene: TRBJ2-7
V gene: TRBV11-3
clone size: .
CDR3 protein: CASSPPGQIPYEQYF
CDR3 DNA: TGTGCCAGCAGCCCGCCAGGACAGATCCCCTACGAGCAGTACTTC

D gene: TRBD2
J gene: TRBJ2-1
V gene: TRBV6-5
clone size: .
CDR3 protein: CASSYGAGGLGNEQFF
CDR3 DNA: TGTGCCAGCAGTTACGGGGCGGGGGGGCTGGGCAATGAGCAGTTCTTC

D gene: .
J gene: TRBJ2-3
V gene: TRBV27
clone size: once
CDR3 protein: CASSLSRDTQYF
CDR3 DNA: TGTGCCAGCAGTTTATCGAGGGATACGCAGTATTTT

D gene: TRBD2
J gene: TRBJ2-1
V gene: TRBV11-3
clone size: .
CDR3 protein: CASSSLAGAEQFF
CDR3 DNA: TGTGCCAGCAGCTCACTAGCGGGGGCTGAGCAGTTCTTC

D gene: TRBD1
J gene: TRBJ1-2
V gene: TRBV30
clone size: few
CDR3 protein: CAFTPGQAYYGYTF
CDR3 DNA: TGTGCCTTCACCCCCGGACAGGCTTACTATGGCTACACCTTC

D gene: TRBD1
J gene: TRBJ2-5
V gene: TRBV9
clone size: .
CDR3 protein: CASSVEGAGQAYQETQYF
CDR3 DNA: TGTGCCAGCAGCGTAGAGGGTGCGGGACAGGCGTACCAAGAGACCCAGTACTTC

D gene: .
J gene: TRBJ2-3
V gene: TRBV14
clone size: .
CDR3 protein: CASSLETSTDTQYF
CDR3 DNA: TGTGCCAGCAGCCTCGAGACTAGCACAGATACGCAGTATTTT

D gene: .
J gene: TRBJ2-3
V gene: TRBV5-1
clone size: .
CDR3 protein: CASSYLGRTPSSTDTQYF
CDR3 DNA: TGCGCCAGCAGCTACCTCGGACGGACACCGTCTAGCACAGATACGCAGTATTTT

D gene: TRBD1
J gene: TRBJ1-2
V gene: TRBV5-4
clone size: .
CDR3 protein: CASTHGTVYGYTF
CDR3 DNA: TGTGCCAGCACCCACGGGACAGTCTATGGCTACACCTTC

D gene: .
J gene: TRBJ1-1
V gene: TRBV18
clone size: .
CDR3 protein: CASSPPGNTEAFF
CDR3 DNA: TGTGCCAGCTCACCCCCGGGGAACACTGAAGCTTTCTTT

D gene: .
J gene: TRBJ1-1
V gene: TRBV7-6
clone size: .
CDR3 protein: CASSFAGGSTEAFF
CDR3 DNA: TGTGCCAGCAGCTTTGCGGGGGGAAGCACTGAAGCTTTCTTT

D gene: TRBD1
J gene: TRBJ2-7
V gene: TRBV6-1
clone size: .
CDR3 protein: CASSGVGTGYYEQYF
CDR3 DNA: TGTGCCAGCAGTGGGGTCGGGACAGGTTACTACGAGCAGTACTTC

D gene: TRBD2
J gene: TRBJ2-1
V gene: TRBV12-5
clone size: .
CDR3 protein: CASGLFRGVVGNEQFF
CDR3 DNA: TGTGCTAGTGGTTTGTTCCGGGGGGTAGTAGGCAATGAGCAGTTCTTC

D gene: .
J gene: TRBJ1-2
V gene: TRBV6-1
clone size: once
CDR3 protein: CASSRYQQANYGYTF
CDR3 DNA: TGTGCCAGCAGTAGGTATCAACAGGCAAACTATGGCTACACCTTC

D gene: .
J gene: TRBJ1-5
V gene: TRBV7-9
clone size: .
CDR3 protein: CASRSMNQPQHF
CDR3 DNA: TGTGCCAGCAGGTCCATGAATCAGCCCCAGCATTTT

D gene: .
J gene: TRBJ1-1
V gene: TRBV28
clone size: .
CDR3 protein: CASSSRTEAFF
CDR3 DNA: TGTGCCAGCAGTTCGCGTACTGAAGCTTTCTTT

D gene: TRBD1
J gene: TRBJ1-3
V gene: TRBV7-9
clone size: few
CDR3 protein: CASSATGGSGNTIYF
CDR3 DNA: TGTGCCAGCAGCGCGACAGGGGGCTCTGGAAACACCATATATTTT

D gene: TRBD1
J gene: TRBJ2-2
V gene: TRBV5-1
clone size: .
CDR3 protein: CASRSGTGDTGELFF
CDR3 DNA: TGCGCCAGCAGATCCGGGACAGGGGACACCGGGGAGCTGTTTTTT

D gene: .
J gene: TRBJ2-1
V gene: TRBV9
clone size: few
CDR3 protein: CASGLEGGSYNEQFF
CDR3 DNA: TGTGCCAGCGGGTTGGAAGGGGGCTCCTACAATGAGCAGTTCTTC

D gene: .
J gene: TRBJ2-7
V gene: TRBV7-3
clone size: .
CDR3 protein: CASSLFRDLGYEQYF
CDR3 DNA: TGTGCCAGCAGCTTATTTCGGGATCTAGGTTACGAGCAGTACTTC

D gene: TRBD2
J gene: TRBJ2-3
V gene: TRBV7-9
clone size: .
CDR3 protein: CASSDLTSGGYADTQYF
CDR3 DNA: TGTGCCAGCAGCGACTTGACTAGCGGGGGATACGCAGATACGCAGTATTTT

D gene: .
J gene: TRBJ2-2
V gene: TRBV6-5
clone size: .
CDR3 protein: CAGARGVAGELFF
CDR3 DNA: TGTGCCGGAGCCCGAGGCGTCGCTGGGGAGCTGTTTTTT

D gene: .
J gene: TRBJ1-2
V gene: TRBV7-2
clone size: .
CDR3 protein: CASSLVGEGGYTF
CDR3 DNA: TGTGCCAGCAGCTTAGTAGGGGAGGGAGGCTACACCTTC

D gene: .
J gene: TRBJ1-4
V gene: TRBV5-1
clone size: .
CDR3 protein: CASSKQDPATNEKLFF
CDR3 DNA: TGCGCCAGCAGCAAACAGGACCCCGCAACTAATGAAAAACTGTTTTTT

D gene: TRBD2
J gene: TRBJ2-5
V gene: TRBV11-3
clone size: once
CDR3 protein: CASGEGVAGGQETQYF
CDR3 DNA: TGTGCCAGCGGGGAGGGTGTAGCGGGGGGACAAGAGACCCAGTACTTC

D gene: .
J gene: TRBJ2-7
V gene: TRBV5-1
clone size: .
CDR3 protein: CASSLASGGYEQYF
CDR3 DNA: TGCGCCAGCAGCTTGGCGTCAGGGGGGTACGAGCAGTACTTC

D gene: .
J gene: TRBJ1-5
V gene: TRBV27
clone size: .
CDR3 protein: CASSSGQQHQPQHF
CDR3 DNA: TGTGCCAGCAGTTCAGGGCAACAACATCAGCCCCAGCATTTT

D gene: .
J gene: TRBJ2-3
V gene: TRBV4-3
clone size: .
CDR3 protein: CASSQDRQGGDTQYF
CDR3 DNA: TGCGCCAGCAGCCAAGATCGGCAGGGGGGAGATACGCAGTATTTT

D gene: .
J gene: TRBJ2-1
V gene: TRBV6-1
clone size: .
CDR3 protein: CASSEGPNEQFF
CDR3 DNA: TGTGCCAGCAGTGAAGGGCCCAATGAGCAGTTCTTC

D gene: .
J gene: TRBJ2-3
V gene: TRBV29-1
clone size: .
CDR3 protein: CSVDVQTDTQYF
CDR3 DNA: TGCAGCGTTGACGTCCAGACAGATACGCAGTATTTT

D gene: .
J gene: TRBJ1-1
V gene: TRBV6-1
clone size: .
CDR3 protein: CASSEASGNTEAFF
CDR3 DNA: TGTGCCAGCAGTGAAGCCTCAGGAAACACTGAAGCTTTCTTT

D gene: TRBD1
J gene: TRBJ2-7
V gene: TRBV30
clone size: once
CDR3 protein: CAWNIRDRAFYEQYF
CDR3 DNA: TGTGCCTGGAATATCAGGGACAGGGCATTCTACGAGCAGTACTTC

D gene: TRBD1
J gene: TRBJ2-1
V gene: TRBV7-2
clone size: .
CDR3 protein: CASSLGQGIYNEQFF
CDR3 DNA: TGTGCCAGCAGCTTGGGACAGGGGATCTACAATGAGCAGTTCTTC

D gene: .
J gene: TRBJ2-7
V gene: TRBV7-2
clone size: .
CDR3 protein: CASSLALASGYEQYF
CDR3 DNA: TGTGCCAGCAGCTTAGCTCTAGCGTCCGGCTACGAGCAGTACTTC

D gene: TRBD1
J gene: TRBJ2-6
V gene: TRBV27
clone size: .
CDR3 protein: CASSLSGTDFISGANVLTF
CDR3 DNA: TGTGCCAGCAGTTTAAGTGGGACAGATTTTATCTCTGGGGCCAACGTCCTGACTTTC

D gene: .
J gene: TRBJ2-5
V gene: TRBV1
clone size: once
CDR3 protein: CTSSPLPSGSRGTQYF
CDR3 DNA: TGCACCAGCAGCCCTTTACCTAGCGGCTCAAGGGGGACCCAGTACTTC

D gene: TRBD1
J gene: TRBJ2-5
V gene: TRBV7-2
clone size: .
CDR3 protein: CASSPGGATPRETQYF
CDR3 DNA: TGTGCCAGCAGCCCAGGGGGCGCGACTCCTAGAGAGACCCAGTACTTC

D gene: TRBD1
J gene: TRBJ2-7
V gene: TRBV6-5
clone size: .
CDR3 protein: CASSKPGQGFEQYF
CDR3 DNA: TGTGCCAGCAGTAAACCGGGACAGGGATTCGAGCAGTACTTC

D gene: TRBD1
J gene: TRBJ2-7
V gene: TRBV19
clone size: .
CDR3 protein: CASSISRGYEQYF
CDR3 DNA: TGTGCCAGTAGTATATCCAGGGGGTACGAGCAGTACTTC

D gene: TRBD2
J gene: TRBJ2-5
V gene: TRBV4-2
clone size: .
CDR3 protein: CASSRTSGDAWETQYF
CDR3 DNA: TGTGCCAGCAGCCGGACTAGCGGGGATGCGTGGGAGACCCAGTACTTC

D gene: .
J gene: TRBJ2-3
V gene: TRBV4-1
clone size: .
CDR3 protein: CASSFPGGGDTQYF
CDR3 DNA: TGCGCCAGCAGCTTCCCCGGGGGTGGCGATACGCAGTATTTT

D gene: TRBD1
J gene: TRBJ1-2
V gene: TRBV7-9
clone size: .
CDR3 protein: CASSFQGAPFGYTF
CDR3 DNA: TGTGCCAGCAGCTTCCAGGGGGCCCCTTTTGGCTACACCTTC

D gene: .
J gene: TRBJ2-4
V gene: TRBV4-2
clone size: .
CDR3 protein: CASSQDSAGTKNIQYF
CDR3 DNA: TGTGCCAGCAGCCAAGATTCCGCGGGGACCAAAAACATTCAGTACTTC

D gene: .
J gene: TRBJ2-2
V gene: TRBV27
clone size: .
CDR3 protein: CASSPVLPNTGELFF
CDR3 DNA: TGTGCCAGCAGTCCGGTACTCCCGAACACCGGGGAGCTGTTTTTT

D gene: TRBD1
J gene: TRBJ1-1
V gene: TRBV2
clone size: .
CDR3 protein: CASSEQGAMNTEAFF
CDR3 DNA: TGTGCCAGCAGTGAACAGGGGGCGATGAACACTGAAGCTTTCTTT

D gene: .
J gene: TRBJ1-6
V gene: TRBV28
clone size: .
CDR3 protein: CASRLGQSSYNSPLHF
CDR3 DNA: TGTGCCAGCAGATTAGGACAGAGCTCCTATAATTCACCCCTCCACTTT

D gene: TRBD1
J gene: TRBJ1-1
V gene: TRBV6-5
clone size: .
CDR3 protein: CVVGDRVDRVTEAFF
CDR3 DNA: TGTGTGGTTGGGGACAGGGTGGACCGAGTTACTGAAGCTTTCTTT

D gene: TRBD2
J gene: TRBJ2-1
V gene: TRBV9
clone size: .
CDR3 protein: CASSPGLAEYNEQFF
CDR3 DNA: TGTGCCAGCAGCCCAGGACTAGCGGAGTACAATGAGCAGTTCTTC

D gene: .
J gene: TRBJ2-3
V gene: TRBV5-5
clone size: .
CDR3 protein: CASSLAGEPGTDTQYF
CDR3 DNA: TGTGCCAGCAGCTTGGCCGGAGAGCCCGGCACAGATACGCAGTATTTT

D gene: .
J gene: TRBJ1-6
V gene: TRBV11-2
clone size: .
CDR3 protein: CASSPWDTYNSPLHF
CDR3 DNA: TGTGCCAGCAGCCCATGGGACACCTATAATTCACCCCTCCACTTT

D gene: .
J gene: TRBJ1-3
V gene: TRBV12-1
clone size: .
CDR3 protein: CASSQDKHSGNTIYF
CDR3 DNA: TGTGCCAGCAGCCAGGACAAGCACTCTGGAAACACCATATATTTT

D gene: .
J gene: TRBJ1-4
V gene: TRBV7-2
clone size: .
CDR3 protein: CASSLGGKAGEKLFF
CDR3 DNA: TGTGCCAGCAGCTTAGGTGGGAAGGCGGGGGAAAAACTGTTTTTT

D gene: .
J gene: TRBJ1-1
V gene: TRBV4-1
clone size: .
CDR3 protein: CASSQDSRGTEAFF
CDR3 DNA: TGCGCCAGCAGCCAAGATAGCAGGGGCACTGAAGCTTTCTTT